This T cell receptor (beta chain) emerged from a study of OX40 agonist ivuxolimab in advanced cancers. As for the study in general: Patients were given ivuxolimab, an antibody that agonizes OX40 (CD134). Ivuxolimab was delivered to patients intravenously every 2 weeks at doses spanning 0.01 to 10 mg/kg. Subjects had a mean age of about 65 years, with a range of about 23 to 85; more than 70% were male. People who had prior anti-PD-1, anti-PD-L1 or anti-CTLA-4 therapy could take part, and roughly 44% had some.

Libraries were prepared by immunoSEQ multiplex PCR; TCRdb keeps only in-frame clonotypes and omits some of them. This sample carries about 34,000 clones, about nine tenths of them seen once, and the ten largest clones take around 4%. J gave up 5 bases and V 2 bases, and 6 bases lay outside the gene matches. The germline V gene encodes CDR1 SGHDT and CDR2 YYEEEE. The CDR3 runs to 16 residues. The TCR sequence derives from an adult with an advanced solid tumor such as melanoma, head and neck, liver or kidney cancer. J is TRBJ2-2 and V is TRBV5-6; 10 nucleotides match TRBD2. This material consisted of CD4+ or CD8+ T cells sorted from blood, taken in a trial of the OX40 agonist ivuxolimab. CDR3 region: CASSFTSGTFTGELFF. The DNA for the CDR3 is TGTGCCAGCAGCTTCACTAGCGGGACTTTTACCGGGGAGCTGTTTTTT.